This TCR beta chain was captured in a study of tumor-infiltrating lymphocytes in primary liver carcinoma. Co-extracting RNA and DNA was done with 20-30 mg of unsorted bulk tissue as input. Total RNA amounting to roughly 450 ng was the source from which TCR beta cDNA was made with a constant-region primer. Three-round nested multiplex PCR performed with slightly modified ARM-PCR produced the TCR beta libraries. Use of TRBV1-TRBV30 forward primers with a C-beta reverse primer characterized the first two PCR rounds, which lasted around 9 cycles each. Each CDR3 protein is one row after TCRdb ran MiXCR on the multiplex PCR reads. The sample consists of some 110,000 distinct CDR3 sequences, about four fifths of them appearing once. Comment on this clonotype: At one boundary the junction diverges from the germline segment, which might be a read error.

CDR1 is MGHRA and CDR2 is YSYEKL in the germline V gene. The CDR3 is 15 residues long. The chain carries TRBV4-1 and TRBJ1-6, with a possible D match to TRBD1 (6 bases). The sequencing input was liver tumor tissue from sampling region 3. The subset is: tumor region T3, left-lateral pole. The TCR comes from a man in his forties with primary liver carcinoma and hepatitis B virus infection. The CDR3 coding sequence is TGCGCCAGCAGCCAATATAGCACAGGGAATTTACCCCTCCACTTT. Its translation is CASSQYSTGNLPLHF.